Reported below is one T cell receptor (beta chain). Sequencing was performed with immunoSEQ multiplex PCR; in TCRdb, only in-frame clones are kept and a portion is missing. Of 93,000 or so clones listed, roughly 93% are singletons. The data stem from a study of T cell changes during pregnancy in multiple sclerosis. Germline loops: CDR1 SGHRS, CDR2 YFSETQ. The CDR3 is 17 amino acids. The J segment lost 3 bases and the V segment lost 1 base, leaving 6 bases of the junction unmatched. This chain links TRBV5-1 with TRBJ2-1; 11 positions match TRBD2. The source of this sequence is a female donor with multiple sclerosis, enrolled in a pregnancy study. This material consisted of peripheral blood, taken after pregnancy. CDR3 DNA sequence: TGCGCCAGCAGCTTGACCATACTAGCGGGAGACTACAATGAGCAGTTCTTC. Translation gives CASSLTILAGDYNEQFF.